Reported below is one T cell receptor (beta chain). Germline loops: CDR1 SSHAT, CDR2 FNYEAQ (reference sequence). V lost 5 bases, J lost 1 base, and 4 bases stayed unmatched. The CDR3 is made up of 16 amino acids. This entry comes from a study of response to subunit inactivated influenza vaccine. TCRdb used MiXCR to reprocess the RT-PCR reads, holding one entry per CDR3 protein. Of approximately 730,000 distinct CDR3 sequences listed, around 14% are singletons. The chain employs TRBV7-7 and TRBJ2-2, with 10 nucleotides matching TRBD1. The origin of this receptor is a man aged 50-60 years who received an inactivated influenza vaccine. The sequenced sample was PBMCs from blood, obtained approximately 15 days before vaccination. DNA for the CDR3: TGTGCCAGCAGCGAGAGGACAGGGGGGAACACCGGGGAGCTGTTTTTT. The encoded protein is CASSERTGGNTGELFF.